This T cell receptor beta chain was captured by sequencing in a study of OX40 agonist ivuxolimab in advanced cancers. Study summary: Participants, approximately 81% male, averaged about 56 years of age, ranging from roughly 20 to 80. Partial responses, seen in three patients, involved one hepatocellular carcinoma and two cutaneous melanomas.

Trimming stripped 6 bases from V and 6 bases from J, with 15 bases between. There are 14 residues in the CDR3. CDR1 and CDR2 from the germline V gene are LGHNT and FRNRAP. This clone was counted only a few times. Its antigen is unknown. Study findings and constraints: Expanded clones tended on average to be more numerous among CD8+ T cells than CD4+.

Profiling relied on immunoSEQ multiplex PCR, and the TCRdb table lists in-frame clones only, not all of them. The sample lists about 51,000 clones, around 77% occurring once. This sample comprised CD4+ or CD8+ T cells sorted from blood, obtained in a trial of the OX40 agonist ivuxolimab. The sequence was collected from an adult with an advanced solid tumor such as melanoma, head and neck, liver or kidney cancer. This rearrangement joins TRBV12-5 to TRBJ1-5, with D maybe TRBD1 (5 bases). This CDR3 is CASGRGEEFQPQHF. The CDR3 DNA sequence: TGTGCTAGTGGCCGAGGGGAGGAATTTCAGCCCCAGCATTTT.